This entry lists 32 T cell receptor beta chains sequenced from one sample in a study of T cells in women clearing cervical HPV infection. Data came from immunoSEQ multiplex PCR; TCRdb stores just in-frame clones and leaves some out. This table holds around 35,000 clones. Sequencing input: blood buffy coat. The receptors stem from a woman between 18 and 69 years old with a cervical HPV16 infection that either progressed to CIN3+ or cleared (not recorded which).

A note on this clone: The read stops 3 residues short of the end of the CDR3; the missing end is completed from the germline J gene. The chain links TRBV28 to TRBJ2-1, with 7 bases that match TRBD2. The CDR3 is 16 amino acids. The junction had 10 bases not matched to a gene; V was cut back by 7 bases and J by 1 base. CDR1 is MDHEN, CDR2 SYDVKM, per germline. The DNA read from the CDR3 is TGTGCCAGCACCGGGCTAGCGGACAATTCCTACAATGAG. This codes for CASTGLADNSYNE. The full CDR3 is CASTGLADNSYNEQFF.

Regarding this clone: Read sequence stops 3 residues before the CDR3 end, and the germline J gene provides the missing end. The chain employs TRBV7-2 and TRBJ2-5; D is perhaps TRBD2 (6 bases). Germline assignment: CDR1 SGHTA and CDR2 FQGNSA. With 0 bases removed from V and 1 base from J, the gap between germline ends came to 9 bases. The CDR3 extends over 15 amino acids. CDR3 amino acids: CASSLAISGQETQYF. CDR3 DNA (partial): TGTGCCAGCAGCTTAGCGATTAGCGGCCAAGAGACC.

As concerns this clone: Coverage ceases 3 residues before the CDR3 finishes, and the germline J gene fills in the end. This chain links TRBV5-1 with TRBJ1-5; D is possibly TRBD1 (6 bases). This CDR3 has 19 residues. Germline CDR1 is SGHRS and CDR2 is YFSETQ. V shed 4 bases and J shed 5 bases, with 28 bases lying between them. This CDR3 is CASSAGPDNRASLDQPQHF. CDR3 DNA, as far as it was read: TGCGCCAGCAGCGCGGGTCCGGACAACAGGGCCTCTCTAGATCAGCCC.

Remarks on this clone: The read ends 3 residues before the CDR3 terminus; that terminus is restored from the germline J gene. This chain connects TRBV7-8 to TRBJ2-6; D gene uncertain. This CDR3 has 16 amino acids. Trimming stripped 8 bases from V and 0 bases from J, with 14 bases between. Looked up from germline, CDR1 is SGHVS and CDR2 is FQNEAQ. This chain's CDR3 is CASPRQKYSGANVLTF. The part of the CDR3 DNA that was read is TGTGCCAGCCCCAGGCAGAAATACTCTGGGGCCAACGTC.

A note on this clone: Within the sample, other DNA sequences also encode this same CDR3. CDR3 loop: CASSLSGTGYGYTF. The CDR3 bases that were read are TGTGCCAGCAGCTTATCTGGGACTGGTTATGGC. The genes are TRBV7-3 and TRBJ1-2, with D possibly matching TRBD1 (5 bases). With the read ending 3 residues before the CDR3 end, the germline J gene is used to fill in that end. This CDR3 spans 14 amino acids. Between the trimmed V and J ends, which lost 2 bases and 5 bases, there was a span of 12 bases. Germline assignment: CDR1 SGHTA and CDR2 FQGTGA.

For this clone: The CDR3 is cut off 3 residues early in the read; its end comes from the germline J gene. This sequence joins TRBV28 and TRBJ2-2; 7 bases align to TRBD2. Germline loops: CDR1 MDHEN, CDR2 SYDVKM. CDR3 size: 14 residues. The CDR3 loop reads CASSLGRTSEKLFF. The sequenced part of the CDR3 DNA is TGTGCCAGCAGTTTGGGAAGGACTAGTGAAAAG.

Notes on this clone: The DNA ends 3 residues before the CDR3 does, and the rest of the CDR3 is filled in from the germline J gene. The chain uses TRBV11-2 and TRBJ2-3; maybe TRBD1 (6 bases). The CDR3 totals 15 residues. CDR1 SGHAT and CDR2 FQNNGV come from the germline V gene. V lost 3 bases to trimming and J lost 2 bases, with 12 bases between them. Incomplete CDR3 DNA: TGTGCCAGCAGCTTTAATCGACAGGTCACAGATACG. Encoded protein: CASSFNRQVTDT. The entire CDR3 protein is CASSFNRQVTDTQYF.

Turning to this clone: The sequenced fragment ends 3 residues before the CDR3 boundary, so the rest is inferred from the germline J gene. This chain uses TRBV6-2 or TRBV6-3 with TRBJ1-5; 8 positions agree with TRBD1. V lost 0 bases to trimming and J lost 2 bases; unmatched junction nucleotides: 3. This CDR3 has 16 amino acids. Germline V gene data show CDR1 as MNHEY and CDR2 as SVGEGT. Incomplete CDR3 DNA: TGTGCCAGCAGTTACTCTAGACAGGGGCGCAATCAGCCC. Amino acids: CASSYSRQGRNQP. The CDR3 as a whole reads CASSYSRQGRNQPQHF.

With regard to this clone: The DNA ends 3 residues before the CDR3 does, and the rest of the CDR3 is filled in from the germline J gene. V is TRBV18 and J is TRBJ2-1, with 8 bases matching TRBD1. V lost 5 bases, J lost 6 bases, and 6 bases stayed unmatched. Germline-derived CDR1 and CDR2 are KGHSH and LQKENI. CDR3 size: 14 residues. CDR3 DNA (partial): TGTGCCAGCTCAGGACAGGGTGGGTCCAATGAG. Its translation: CASSGQGGSNE. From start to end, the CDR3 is CASSGQGGSNEQFF.

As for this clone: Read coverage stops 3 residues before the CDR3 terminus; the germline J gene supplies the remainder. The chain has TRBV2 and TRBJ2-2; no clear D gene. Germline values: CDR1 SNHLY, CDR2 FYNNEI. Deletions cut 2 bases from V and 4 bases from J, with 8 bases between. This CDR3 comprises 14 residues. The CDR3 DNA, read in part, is TGTGCCAGCAGTGAAAGAACTATCACCGGGGAG. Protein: CASSERTITGE. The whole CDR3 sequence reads CASSERTITGELFF.

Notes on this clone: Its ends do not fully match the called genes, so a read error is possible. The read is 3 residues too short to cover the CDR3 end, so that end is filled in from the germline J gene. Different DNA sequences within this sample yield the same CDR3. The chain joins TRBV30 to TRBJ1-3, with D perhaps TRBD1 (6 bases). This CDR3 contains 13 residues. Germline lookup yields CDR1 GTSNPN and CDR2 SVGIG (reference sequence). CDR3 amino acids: CAWSPEQGNTIYF. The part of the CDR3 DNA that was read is TGTGCCTGGAGTCCGGAACAGGGAAACACA.

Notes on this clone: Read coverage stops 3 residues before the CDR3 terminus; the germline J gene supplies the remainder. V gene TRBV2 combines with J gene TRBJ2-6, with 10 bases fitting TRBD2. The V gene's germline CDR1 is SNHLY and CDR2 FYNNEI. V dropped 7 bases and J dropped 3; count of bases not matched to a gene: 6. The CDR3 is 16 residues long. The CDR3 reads CASNLAGGSGANVLTF. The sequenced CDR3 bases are TGTGCCAGCAATTTAGCGGGGGGCAGTGGGGCCAACGTC.

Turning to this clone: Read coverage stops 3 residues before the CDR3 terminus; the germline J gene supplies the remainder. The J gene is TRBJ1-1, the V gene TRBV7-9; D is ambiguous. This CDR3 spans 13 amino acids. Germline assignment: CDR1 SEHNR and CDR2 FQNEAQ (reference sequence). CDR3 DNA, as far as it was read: TGTGCCAGCAGCTTAGATACTAGCGGGAGA. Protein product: CASSLDTSGR. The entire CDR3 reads CASSLDTSGRAFF.

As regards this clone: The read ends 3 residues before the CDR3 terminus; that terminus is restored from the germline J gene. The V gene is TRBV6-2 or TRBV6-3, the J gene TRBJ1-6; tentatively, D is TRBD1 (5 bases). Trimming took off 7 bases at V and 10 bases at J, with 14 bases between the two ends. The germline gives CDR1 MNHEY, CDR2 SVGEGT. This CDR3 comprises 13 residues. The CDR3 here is CASTGQGGSPLHF. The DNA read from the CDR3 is TGTGCCAGCACCGGGCAGGGCGGATCACCC.

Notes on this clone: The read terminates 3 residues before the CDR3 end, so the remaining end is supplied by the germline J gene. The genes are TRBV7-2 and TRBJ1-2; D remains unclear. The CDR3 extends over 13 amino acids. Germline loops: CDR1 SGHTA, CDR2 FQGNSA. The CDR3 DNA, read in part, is TGTGCCAGCAGCCGCGACTATGACAATGAC. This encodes CASSRDYDND. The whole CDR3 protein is CASSRDYDNDYTF.

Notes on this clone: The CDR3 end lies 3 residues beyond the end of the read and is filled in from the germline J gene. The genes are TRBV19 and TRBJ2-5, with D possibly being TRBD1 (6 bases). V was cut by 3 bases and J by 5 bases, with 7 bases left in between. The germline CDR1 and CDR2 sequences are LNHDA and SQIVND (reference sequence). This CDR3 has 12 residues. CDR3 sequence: CASSIQGETQYF. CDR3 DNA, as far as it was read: TGTGCCAGTAGTATCCAGGGGGAGACC.

The CDR3: CAISESGTSNTEAFF. CDR3 bases read: TGTGCCATCAGTGAGTCGGGGACATCGAACACTGAA. This chain connects TRBV10-3 to TRBJ1-1; perhaps TRBD1 as D (6 bases). Read sequence stops 3 residues before the CDR3 end, and the germline J gene provides the missing end. Germline CDR1 reads ENHRY; CDR2 reads SYGVKD. V was clipped by 0 bases and J by 1 base, with 9 bases between them. This CDR3 spans 15 amino acids.

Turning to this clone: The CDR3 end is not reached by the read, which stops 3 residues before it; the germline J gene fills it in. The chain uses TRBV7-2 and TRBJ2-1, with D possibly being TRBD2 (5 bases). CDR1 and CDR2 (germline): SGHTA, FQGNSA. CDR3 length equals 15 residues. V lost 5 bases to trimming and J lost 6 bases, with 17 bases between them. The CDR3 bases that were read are TGTGCCAGCAGCCTGCTAACTAGTTTGGTCAATGAG. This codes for CASSLLTSLVNE. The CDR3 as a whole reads CASSLLTSLVNEQFF.

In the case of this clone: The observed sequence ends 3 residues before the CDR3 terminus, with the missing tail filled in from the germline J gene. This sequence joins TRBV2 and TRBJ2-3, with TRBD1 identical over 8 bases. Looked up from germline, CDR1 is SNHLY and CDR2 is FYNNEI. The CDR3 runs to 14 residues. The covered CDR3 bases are TGTGCCAGCAGTGATCAGGGGGCTGGGCAGCCG. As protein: CASSDQGAGQP. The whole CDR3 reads CASSDQGAGQPQYF.

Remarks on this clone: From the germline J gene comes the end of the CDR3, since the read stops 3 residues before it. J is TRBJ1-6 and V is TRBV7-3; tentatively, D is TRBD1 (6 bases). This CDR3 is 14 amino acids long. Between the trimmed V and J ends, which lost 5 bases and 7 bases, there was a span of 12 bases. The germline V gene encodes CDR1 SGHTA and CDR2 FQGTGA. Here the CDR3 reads CASSLRDKNSPLHF. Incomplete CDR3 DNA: TGTGCCAGCAGCCTCCGGGACAAAAATTCACCC.

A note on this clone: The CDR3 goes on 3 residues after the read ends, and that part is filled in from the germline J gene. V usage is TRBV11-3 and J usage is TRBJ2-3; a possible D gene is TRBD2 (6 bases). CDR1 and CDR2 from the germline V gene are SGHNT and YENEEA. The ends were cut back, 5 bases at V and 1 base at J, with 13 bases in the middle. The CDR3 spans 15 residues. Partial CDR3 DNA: TGTGCCAGCAGCCCGCGGGAAAGCCGCACAGATACG. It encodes CASSPRESRTDT. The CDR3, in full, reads CASSPRESRTDTQYF.

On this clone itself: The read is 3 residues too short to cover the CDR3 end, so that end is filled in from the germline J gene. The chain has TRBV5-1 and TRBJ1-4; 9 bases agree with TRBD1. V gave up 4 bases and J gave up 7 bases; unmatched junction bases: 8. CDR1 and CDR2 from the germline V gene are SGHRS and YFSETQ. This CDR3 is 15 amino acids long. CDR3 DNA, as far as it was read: TGCGCCAGCAGCACCGCTACAGGGGGCGGTGAAAAA. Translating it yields CASSTATGGGEK. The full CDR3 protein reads CASSTATGGGEKLFF.

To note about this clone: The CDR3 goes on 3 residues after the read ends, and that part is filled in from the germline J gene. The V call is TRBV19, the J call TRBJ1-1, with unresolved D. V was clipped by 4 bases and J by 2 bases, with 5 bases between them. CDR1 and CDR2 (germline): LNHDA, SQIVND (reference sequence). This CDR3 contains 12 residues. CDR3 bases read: TGTGCCAGTAGTACCCGTAACACTGAA. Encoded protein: CASSTRNTE. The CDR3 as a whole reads CASSTRNTEAFF.

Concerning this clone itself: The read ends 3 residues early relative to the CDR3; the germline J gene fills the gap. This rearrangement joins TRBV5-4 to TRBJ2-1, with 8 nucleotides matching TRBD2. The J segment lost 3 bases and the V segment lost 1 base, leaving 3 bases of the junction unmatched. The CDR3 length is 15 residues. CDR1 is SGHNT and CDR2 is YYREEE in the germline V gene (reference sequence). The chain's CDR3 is CASSLTSGSYNEQFF. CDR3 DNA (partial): TGTGCCAGCAGCTTGACCAGCGGGAGCTACAATGAG. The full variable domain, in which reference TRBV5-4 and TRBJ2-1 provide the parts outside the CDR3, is ETGVTQSPTHLIKTRGQQVTLRCSSQSGHNTVSWYQQALGQGPQFIFQYYREEENGRGNFPPRFSGLQFPNYSSELNVNALELDDSALYLCASSLTSGSYNEQFFGPGTRLTVL.

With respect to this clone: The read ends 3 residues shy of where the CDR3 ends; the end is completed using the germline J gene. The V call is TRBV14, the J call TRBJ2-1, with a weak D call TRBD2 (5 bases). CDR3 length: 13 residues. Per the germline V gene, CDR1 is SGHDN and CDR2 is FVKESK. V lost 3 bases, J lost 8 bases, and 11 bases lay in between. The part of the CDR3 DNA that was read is TGTGCCAGCAGCCAGCTCGGCGGGTATGAG. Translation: CASSQLGGYE. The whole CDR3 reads CASSQLGGYEQFF.

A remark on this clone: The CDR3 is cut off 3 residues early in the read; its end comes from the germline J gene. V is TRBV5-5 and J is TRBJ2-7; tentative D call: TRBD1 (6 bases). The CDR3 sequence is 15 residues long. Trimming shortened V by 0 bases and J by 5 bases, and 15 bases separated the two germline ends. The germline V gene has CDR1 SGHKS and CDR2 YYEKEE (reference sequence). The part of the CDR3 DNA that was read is TGTGCCAGCAGCTTGGCCCCGGACAGTATCGACGAG. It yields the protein CASSLAPDSIDE. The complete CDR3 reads CASSLAPDSIDEQYF. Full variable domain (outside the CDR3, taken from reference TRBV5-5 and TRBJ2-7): DAGVTQSPTHLIKTRGQQVTLRCSPISGHKSVSWYQQVLGQGPQFIFQYYEKEERGRGNFPDRFSARQFPNYSSELNVNALLLGDSALYLCASSLAPDSIDEQYFGPGTRLTVT.

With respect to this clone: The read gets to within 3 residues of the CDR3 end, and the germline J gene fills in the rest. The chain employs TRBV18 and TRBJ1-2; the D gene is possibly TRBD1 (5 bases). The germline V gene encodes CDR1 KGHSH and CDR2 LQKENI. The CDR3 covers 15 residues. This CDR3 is CASSPAGTSEQTYTF. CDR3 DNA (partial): TGTGCCAGCTCACCGGCCGGGACTAGCGAGCAGACC.

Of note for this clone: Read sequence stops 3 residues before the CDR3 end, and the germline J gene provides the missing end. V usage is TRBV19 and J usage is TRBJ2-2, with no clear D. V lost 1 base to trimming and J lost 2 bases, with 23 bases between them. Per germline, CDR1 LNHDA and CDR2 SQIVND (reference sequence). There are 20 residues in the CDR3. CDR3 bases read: TGTGCCAGTAGTATAGTCTCGGCGCGGTCGGCGGATCCCAACACCGGGGAG. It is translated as CASSIVSARSADPNTGE. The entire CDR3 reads CASSIVSARSADPNTGELFF.

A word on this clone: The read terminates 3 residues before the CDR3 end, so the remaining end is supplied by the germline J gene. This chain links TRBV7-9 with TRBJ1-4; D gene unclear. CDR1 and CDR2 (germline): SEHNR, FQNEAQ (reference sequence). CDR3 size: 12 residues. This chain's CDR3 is CASSLQDSPLFF. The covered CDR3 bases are TGTGCCAGCAGCCTTCAGGACTCACCA.

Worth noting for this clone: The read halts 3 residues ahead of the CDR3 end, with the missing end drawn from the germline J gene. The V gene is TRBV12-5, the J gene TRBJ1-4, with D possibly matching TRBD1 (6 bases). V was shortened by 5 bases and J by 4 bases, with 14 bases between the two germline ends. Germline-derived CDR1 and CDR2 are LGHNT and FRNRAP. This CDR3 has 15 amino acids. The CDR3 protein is CASGPGQSLNEKLFF. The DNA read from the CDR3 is TGTGCTAGTGGTCCCGGACAGAGTCTTAATGAAAAA.

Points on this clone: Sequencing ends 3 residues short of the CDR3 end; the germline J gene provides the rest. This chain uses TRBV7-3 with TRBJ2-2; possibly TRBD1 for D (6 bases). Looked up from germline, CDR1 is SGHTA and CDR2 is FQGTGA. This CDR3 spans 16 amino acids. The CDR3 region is CASSSAPGQYGSPLFF. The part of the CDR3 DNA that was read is TGTGCCAGCAGCTCCGCACCGGGACAATACGGGTCACCG. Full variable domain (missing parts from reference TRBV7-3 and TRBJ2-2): GAGVSQTPSNKVTEKGKYVELRCDPISGHTALYWYRQSLGQGPEFLIYFQGTGAADDSGLPNDRFFAVRPEGSVSTLKIQRTERGDSAVYLCASSSAPGQYGSPLFFGEGSRLTVL.

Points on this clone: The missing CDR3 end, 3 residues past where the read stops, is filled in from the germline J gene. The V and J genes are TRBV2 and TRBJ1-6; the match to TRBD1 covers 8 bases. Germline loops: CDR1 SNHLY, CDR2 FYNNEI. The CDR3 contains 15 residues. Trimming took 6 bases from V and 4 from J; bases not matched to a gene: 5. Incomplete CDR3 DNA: TGTGCCAGCAGGGACAGGGCCCCGTATAATTCACCC. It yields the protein CASRDRAPYNSP. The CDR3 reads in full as CASRDRAPYNSPLHF.